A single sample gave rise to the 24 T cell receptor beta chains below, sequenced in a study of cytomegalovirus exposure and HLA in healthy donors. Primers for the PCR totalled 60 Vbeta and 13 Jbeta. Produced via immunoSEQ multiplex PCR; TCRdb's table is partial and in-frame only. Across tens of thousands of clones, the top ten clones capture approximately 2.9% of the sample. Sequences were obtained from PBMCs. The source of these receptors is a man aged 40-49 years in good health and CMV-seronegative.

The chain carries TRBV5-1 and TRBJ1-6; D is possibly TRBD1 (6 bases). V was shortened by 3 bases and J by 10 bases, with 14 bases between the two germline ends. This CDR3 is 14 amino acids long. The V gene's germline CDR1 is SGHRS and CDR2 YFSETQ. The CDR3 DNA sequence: TGCGCCAGCAGCTCCGGGACACTGGGGTCACCCCTCCACTTT. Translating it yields CASSSGTLGSPLHF.

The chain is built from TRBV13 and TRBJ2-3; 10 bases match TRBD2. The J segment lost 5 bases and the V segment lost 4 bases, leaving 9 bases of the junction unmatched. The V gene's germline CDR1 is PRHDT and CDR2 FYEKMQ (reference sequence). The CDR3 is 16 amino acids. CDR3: CASSSWTSGNRDTQYF. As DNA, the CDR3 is TGTGCCAGCAGCTCTTGGACTAGCGGTAATAGAGATACGCAGTATTTT.

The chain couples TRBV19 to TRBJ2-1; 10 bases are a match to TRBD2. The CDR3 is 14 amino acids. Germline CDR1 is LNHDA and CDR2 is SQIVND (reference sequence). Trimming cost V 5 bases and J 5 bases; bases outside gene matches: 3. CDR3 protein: CASSEAGGHNEQFF. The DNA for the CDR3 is TGTGCCAGTAGTGAAGCGGGGGGGCACAATGAGCAGTTCTTC.

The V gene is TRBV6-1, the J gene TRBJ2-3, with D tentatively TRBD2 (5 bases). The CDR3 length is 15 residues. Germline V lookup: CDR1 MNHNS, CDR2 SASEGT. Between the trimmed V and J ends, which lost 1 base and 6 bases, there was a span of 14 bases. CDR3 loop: CASSEGLGSGDTQYF. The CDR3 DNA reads TGTGCCAGCAGTGAAGGTCTAGGGAGTGGGGATACGCAGTATTTT.

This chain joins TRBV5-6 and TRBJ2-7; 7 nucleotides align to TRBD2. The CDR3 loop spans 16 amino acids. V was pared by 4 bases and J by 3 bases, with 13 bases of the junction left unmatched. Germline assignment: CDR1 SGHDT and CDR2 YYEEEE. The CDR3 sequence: CASSPQAIWGGYEQYF. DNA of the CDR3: TGTGCCAGCAGCCCGCAAGCCATTTGGGGGGGCTACGAGCAGTACTTC.

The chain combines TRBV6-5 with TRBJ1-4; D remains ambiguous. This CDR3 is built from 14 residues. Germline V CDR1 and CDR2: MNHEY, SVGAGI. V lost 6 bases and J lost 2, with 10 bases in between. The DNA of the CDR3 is TGTGCCAGCAGCACAGTGAGCACTAATGAAAAACTGTTTTTT. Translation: CASSTVSTNEKLFF.

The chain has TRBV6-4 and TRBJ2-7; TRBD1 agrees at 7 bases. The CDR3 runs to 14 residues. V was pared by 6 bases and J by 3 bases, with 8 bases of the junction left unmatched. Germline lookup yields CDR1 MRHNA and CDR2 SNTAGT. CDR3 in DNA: TGTGCCAGCAGCCGAGACACAGGGGACTACGAGCAGTACTTC. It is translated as CASSRDTGDYEQYF.

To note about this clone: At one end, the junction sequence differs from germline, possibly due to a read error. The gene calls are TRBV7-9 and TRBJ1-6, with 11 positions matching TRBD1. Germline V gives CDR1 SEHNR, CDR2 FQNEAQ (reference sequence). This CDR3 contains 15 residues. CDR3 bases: TGTGCCAGCAGCTCGGGACAGGGGGATAATTTACCCCTCCACTTT. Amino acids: CASSSGQGDNLPLHF. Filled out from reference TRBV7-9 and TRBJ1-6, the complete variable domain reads DTGVSQNPRHKITKRGQNVTFRCDPISEHNRLYWYRQTLGQGPEFLTYFQNEAQLEKSRLLSDRFSAERPKGSFSTLEIQRTEQGDSAMYLCASSSGQGDNLPLHFGNGTRLTVT.

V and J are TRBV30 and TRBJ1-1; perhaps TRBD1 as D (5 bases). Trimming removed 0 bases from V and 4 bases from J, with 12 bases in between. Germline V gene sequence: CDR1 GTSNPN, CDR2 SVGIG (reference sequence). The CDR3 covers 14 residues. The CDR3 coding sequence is TGTGCCTGGAGTGTAACGGGGGGGAGCACTGAAGCTTTCTTT. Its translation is CAWSVTGGSTEAFF.

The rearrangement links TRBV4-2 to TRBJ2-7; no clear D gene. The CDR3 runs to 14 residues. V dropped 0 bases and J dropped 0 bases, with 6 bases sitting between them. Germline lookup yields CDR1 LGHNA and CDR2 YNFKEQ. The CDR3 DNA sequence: TGTGCCAGCAGCCAAGACGACACCTCCTACGAGCAGTACTTC. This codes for CASSQDDTSYEQYF.

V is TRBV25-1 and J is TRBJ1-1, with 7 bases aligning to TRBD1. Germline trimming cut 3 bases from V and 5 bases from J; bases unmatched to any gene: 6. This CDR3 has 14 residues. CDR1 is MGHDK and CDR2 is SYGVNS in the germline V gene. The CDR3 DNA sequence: TGTGCCAGCAGTGATGGAGACAGGGTAACTGAAGCTTTCTTT. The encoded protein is CASSDGDRVTEAFF.

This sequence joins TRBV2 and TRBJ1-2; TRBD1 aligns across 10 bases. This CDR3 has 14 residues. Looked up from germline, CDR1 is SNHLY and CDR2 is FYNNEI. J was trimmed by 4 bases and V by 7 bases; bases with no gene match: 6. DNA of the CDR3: TGTGCCAGCACCAAGGGACAGGGGCTCTATGGCTACACCTTC. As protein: CASTKGQGLYGYTF.

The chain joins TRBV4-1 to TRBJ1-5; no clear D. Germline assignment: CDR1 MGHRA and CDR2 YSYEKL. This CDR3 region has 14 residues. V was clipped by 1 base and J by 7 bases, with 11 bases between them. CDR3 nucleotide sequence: TGCGCCAGCAGCCAAGGCGGGTCGGGGCAGCCCCAGCATTTT. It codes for CASSQGGSGQPQHF.

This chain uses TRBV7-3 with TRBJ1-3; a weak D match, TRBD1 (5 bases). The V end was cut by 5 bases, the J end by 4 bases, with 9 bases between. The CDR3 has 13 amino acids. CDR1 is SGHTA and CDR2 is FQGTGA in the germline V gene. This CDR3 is CASSMGGGNTIYF. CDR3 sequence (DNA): TGTGCCAGCAGCATGGGGGGAGGAAACACCATATATTTT.

Here the CDR3 DNA reads TGTGCCAGCAGTGAAATTTTAGGGGCCACCCTCCAAGAGACCCAGTACTTC. As protein: CASSEILGATLQETQYF. The chain joins TRBV6-1 to TRBJ2-5, with D perhaps matching TRBD1 (5 bases). Germline V gene sequence: CDR1 MNHNS, CDR2 SASEGT. CDR3 length: 17 amino acids. Trimming pared 2 bases from V and 1 base from J, leaving 17 bases between.

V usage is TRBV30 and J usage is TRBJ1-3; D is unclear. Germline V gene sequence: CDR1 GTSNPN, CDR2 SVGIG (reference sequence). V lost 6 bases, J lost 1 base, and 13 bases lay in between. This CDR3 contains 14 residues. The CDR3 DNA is TGTGCCTGCCGGAGCTGGTCGTCTGGAAACACCATATATTTT. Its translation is CACRSWSSGNTIYF.

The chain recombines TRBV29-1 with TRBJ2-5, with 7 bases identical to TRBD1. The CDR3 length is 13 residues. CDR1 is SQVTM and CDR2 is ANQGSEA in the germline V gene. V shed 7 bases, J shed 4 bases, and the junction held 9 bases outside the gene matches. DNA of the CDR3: TGCAGCGCCTCACAGGGGCCCCCAGAGACCCAGTACTTC. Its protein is CSASQGPPETQYF.

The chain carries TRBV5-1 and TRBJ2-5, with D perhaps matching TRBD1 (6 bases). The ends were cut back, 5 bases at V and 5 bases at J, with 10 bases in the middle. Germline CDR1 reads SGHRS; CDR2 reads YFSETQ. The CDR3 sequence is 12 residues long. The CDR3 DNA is TGCGCCAGCAGGGACAGCAAGGAGACCCAGTACTTC. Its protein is CASRDSKETQYF.

The CDR3 DNA is TGTGCCAGCAGCTTATCCGGGACAGGCTATGGCTACACCTTC. Protein: CASSLSGTGYGYTF. The J gene is TRBJ1-2, the V gene TRBV11-2; 8 bases match TRBD1. CDR3 length equals 14 residues. CDR1 and CDR2 from the germline V gene are SGHAT and FQNNGV. V lost 2 bases to trimming and J lost 4 bases; unmatched junction nucleotides: 3.

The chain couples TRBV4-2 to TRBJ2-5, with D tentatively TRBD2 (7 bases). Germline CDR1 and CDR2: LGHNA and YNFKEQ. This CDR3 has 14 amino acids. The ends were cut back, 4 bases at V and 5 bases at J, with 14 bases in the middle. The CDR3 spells CASSPGGGTETQYF. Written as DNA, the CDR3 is TGTGCCAGCAGCCCCGGCGGGGGCACCGAGACCCAGTACTTC.

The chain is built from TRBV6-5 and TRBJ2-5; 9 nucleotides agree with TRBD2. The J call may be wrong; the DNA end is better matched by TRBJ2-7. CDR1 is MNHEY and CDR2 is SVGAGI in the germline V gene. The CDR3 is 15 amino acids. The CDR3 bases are TGTGCCAGCAGTTACTCTAGCGGGAGCTCCTACGAGCAGTACTTC. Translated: CASSYSSGSSYEQYF.

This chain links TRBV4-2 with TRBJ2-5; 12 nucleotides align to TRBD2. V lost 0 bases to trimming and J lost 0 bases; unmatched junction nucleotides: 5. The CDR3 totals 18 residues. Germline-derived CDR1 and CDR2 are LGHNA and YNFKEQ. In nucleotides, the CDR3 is TGTGCCAGCAGCCAAGAGACTAGCGGGGGCCCGTACCAAGAGACCCAGTACTTC. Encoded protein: CASSQETSGGPYQETQYF.

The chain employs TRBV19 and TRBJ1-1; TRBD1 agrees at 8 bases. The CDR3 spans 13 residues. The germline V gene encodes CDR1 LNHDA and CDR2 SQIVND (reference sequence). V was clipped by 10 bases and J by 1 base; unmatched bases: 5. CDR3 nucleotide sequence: TGTGCCACTACGACAGGGGCGAACACTGAAGCTTTCTTT. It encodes CATTTGANTEAFF.

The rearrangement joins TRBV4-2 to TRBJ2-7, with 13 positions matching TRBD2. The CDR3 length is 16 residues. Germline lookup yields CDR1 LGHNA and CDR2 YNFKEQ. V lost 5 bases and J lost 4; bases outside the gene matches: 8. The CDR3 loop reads CASSARTSGGIYEQYF. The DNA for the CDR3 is TGTGCCAGCAGCGCCCGGACTAGCGGGGGAATATACGAGCAGTACTTC.